Listed below are T cell receptor beta chains from one sample, sequenced in a study of shared clonotypes between healthy human individuals. Only in-frame clones appear in the TCRdb table, and some are missing; sequencing was by immunoSEQ multiplex PCR. This table has about 1.5 million clones, about 96% appearing once. The sample comprised naive CD4+ T cells sorted from blood. These receptors were obtained from a man in his thirties or forties in good health. The CDR3 runs from the conserved cysteine through the conserved F or W. A D gene is named only where the DNA matches it firmly. The listing skips clone size in some rows; elsewhere it reads once, few, many or a size class.

clone_size: .
v_call: TRBV11-2
cdr3_length: 12
j_call: TRBJ2-7
d_call: .
cdr3_aa: CASSQTGFEQYF
cdr3_nt: TGTGCCAGCAGCCAGACAGGTTTCGAGCAGTACTTC

clone_size: once
v_call: TRBV5-1
cdr3_length: 15
j_call: TRBJ2-7
d_call: .
cdr3_aa: CASSLESRAPYEQYF
cdr3_nt: TGCGCCAGCAGCTTGGAGAGCAGGGCCCCCTACGAGCAGTACTTC

clone_size: .
v_call: TRBV5-1
cdr3_length: 13
j_call: TRBJ2-1
d_call: .
cdr3_aa: CASSLAQYNEQFF
cdr3_nt: TGCGCCAGCAGCTTGGCCCAGTACAATGAGCAGTTCTTC

clone_size: .
v_call: TRBV7-9
cdr3_length: 15
j_call: TRBJ2-7
d_call: TRBD1
cdr3_aa: CASSSRGTGGYEQYF
cdr3_nt: TGTGCCAGCAGCTCTAGAGGGACAGGGGGGTACGAGCAGTACTTC

clone_size: once
v_call: TRBV4-3
cdr3_length: 14
j_call: TRBJ2-1
d_call: .
cdr3_aa: CASSQEAERNEQFF
cdr3_nt: TGCGCCAGCAGCCAGGAGGCGGAGCGGAATGAGCAGTTCTTC

clone_size: .
v_call: TRBV7-3
cdr3_length: 15
j_call: TRBJ2-7
d_call: TRBD1
cdr3_aa: CASSFDRGPSYEQYF
cdr3_nt: TGTGCCAGCAGCTTCGACAGGGGTCCTTCCTACGAGCAGTACTTC

clone_size: .
v_call: TRBV18
cdr3_length: 16
j_call: TRBJ1-5
d_call: .
cdr3_aa: CASSPYGGGGNQPQHF
cdr3_nt: TGTGCCAGCTCACCATATGGAGGGGGGGGCAATCAGCCCCAGCATTTT

clone_size: .
v_call: TRBV21-1
cdr3_length: 18
j_call: TRBJ2-7
d_call: .
cdr3_aa: CASSKCGGQTRKSYEQYF
cdr3_nt: TGTGCCAGCAGCAAATGCGGAGGACAGACCCGAAAATCCTACGAGCAGTACTTC

clone_size: once
v_call: TRBV28
cdr3_length: 12
j_call: TRBJ2-7
d_call: .
cdr3_aa: CASSVTSYEQYF
cdr3_nt: TGTGCCAGCAGTGTCACTAGCTACGAGCAGTACTTC

clone_size: .
v_call: TRBV6-1
cdr3_length: 14
j_call: TRBJ2-7
d_call: TRBD1
cdr3_aa: CASTPGTGVYEQYF
cdr3_nt: TGTGCCAGCACCCCCGGGACAGGGGTTTACGAGCAGTACTTC

clone_size: .
v_call: TRBV9
cdr3_length: 14
j_call: TRBJ2-7
d_call: .
cdr3_aa: CASSVEPTWDEQYF
cdr3_nt: TGTGCCAGCAGCGTAGAACCCACGTGGGACGAGCAGTACTTC

clone_size: .
v_call: TRBV7-9
cdr3_length: 16
j_call: TRBJ1-2
d_call: TRBD1
cdr3_aa: CASSSRTGGGNYGYTF
cdr3_nt: TGTGCCAGCAGCTCCCGGACAGGGGGGGGTAACTATGGCTACACCTTC

clone_size: .
v_call: TRBV5-1
cdr3_length: 14
j_call: TRBJ1-2
d_call: .
cdr3_aa: CASSLEGTDYGYTF
cdr3_nt: TGCGCCAGCAGCTTGGAGGGGACGGACTATGGCTACACCTTC

clone_size: .
v_call: TRBV5-4
cdr3_length: 14
j_call: TRBJ2-3
d_call: TRBD1
cdr3_aa: CASSPGGAGDTQYF
cdr3_nt: TGTGCCAGCAGCCCAGGGGGCGCGGGAGATACGCAGTATTTT

clone_size: once
v_call: TRBV5-1
cdr3_length: 19
j_call: TRBJ2-6
d_call: .
cdr3_aa: CASSQQTRQFHSGANVLTF
cdr3_nt: TGCGCCAGCAGCCAACAGACCCGACAGTTCCACTCTGGGGCCAACGTCCTGACTTTC

clone_size: .
v_call: TRBV4-2
cdr3_length: 11
j_call: TRBJ2-4
d_call: .
cdr3_aa: CASSQEGGFYF
cdr3_nt: TGTGCCAGCAGCCAAGAGGGGGGATTCTACTTC

clone_size: .
v_call: TRBV5-6
cdr3_length: 16
j_call: TRBJ2-5
d_call: .
cdr3_aa: CASSLGPASGQETQYF
cdr3_nt: TGTGCCAGCAGCTTAGGGCCAGCTTCAGGCCAAGAGACCCAGTACTTC

clone_size: .
v_call: TRBV5-1
cdr3_length: 14
j_call: TRBJ2-7
d_call: TRBD1
cdr3_aa: CASSMPGQSLVSYF
cdr3_nt: TGCGCCAGCAGCATGCCGGGACAGTCACTAGTTTCGTACTTC

clone_size: .
v_call: TRBV7-2
cdr3_length: 16
j_call: TRBJ2-2
d_call: .
cdr3_aa: CASSLSPAEYTGELFF
cdr3_nt: TGTGCCAGCAGCTTAAGCCCAGCCGAGTACACCGGGGAGCTGTTTTTT

clone_size: .
v_call: TRBV19
cdr3_length: 12
j_call: TRBJ2-1
d_call: .
cdr3_aa: CASSITYNEQFF
cdr3_nt: TGTGCCAGCAGCATTACCTACAATGAGCAGTTCTTC

clone_size: .
v_call: TRBV11-2
cdr3_length: 13
j_call: TRBJ2-3
d_call: .
cdr3_aa: CASSLERTDTQYF
cdr3_nt: TGTGCCAGCAGCTTAGAACGCACAGATACGCAGTATTTT

clone_size: .
v_call: TRBV5-4
cdr3_length: 13
j_call: TRBJ1-1
d_call: .
cdr3_aa: CASSLGTLGEAFF
cdr3_nt: TGTGCCAGCAGCTTAGGGACACTCGGTGAAGCTTTCTTT

clone_size: .
v_call: TRBV7-3
cdr3_length: 14
j_call: TRBJ2-7
d_call: .
cdr3_aa: CASSLGSDSYEQYF
cdr3_nt: TGTGCCAGCAGCTTAGGGTCAGACTCCTACGAGCAGTACTTC

clone_size: once
v_call: TRBV19
cdr3_length: 15
j_call: TRBJ1-2
d_call: .
cdr3_aa: CASSIAGREGYGYTF
cdr3_nt: TGTGCCAGTAGTATCGCGGGTCGGGAGGGATATGGCTACACCTTC

clone_size: .
v_call: TRBV14
cdr3_length: 16
j_call: TRBJ2-3
d_call: .
cdr3_aa: CASSLQVLGSTDTQYF
cdr3_nt: TGTGCCAGCAGCTTACAGGTCTTGGGGTCCACAGATACGCAGTATTTT

clone_size: few
v_call: TRBV19
cdr3_length: 15
j_call: TRBJ2-7
d_call: TRBD1
cdr3_aa: CASSTVGTGSYEQYF
cdr3_nt: TGTGCCAGTAGTACTGTTGGGACAGGGTCGTACGAGCAGTACTTC

clone_size: .
v_call: TRBV4-1
cdr3_length: 14
j_call: TRBJ2-7
d_call: .
cdr3_aa: CASSRDGDSYEQYF
cdr3_nt: TGCGCCAGCAGCCGGGACGGTGATTCCTACGAGCAGTACTTC

clone_size: .
v_call: TRBV28
cdr3_length: 16
j_call: TRBJ1-3
d_call: .
cdr3_aa: CASSLVLGFAGNTIYF
cdr3_nt: TGTGCCAGCAGTTTAGTACTGGGTTTTGCTGGAAACACCATATATTTT

clone_size: .
v_call: TRBV28
cdr3_length: 12
j_call: TRBJ2-7
d_call: .
cdr3_aa: CASETPYYEQYF
cdr3_nt: TGTGCCAGCGAGACACCTTACTACGAGCAGTACTTC

clone_size: .
v_call: TRBV28
cdr3_length: 14
j_call: TRBJ1-5
d_call: TRBD1
cdr3_aa: CASRQGPSNQPQHF
cdr3_nt: TGTGCCAGCAGACAGGGGCCTTCGAATCAGCCCCAGCATTTT

clone_size: .
v_call: TRBV15
cdr3_length: 14
j_call: TRBJ2-3
d_call: .
cdr3_aa: CATSREGSTDTQYF
cdr3_nt: TGTGCCACCAGCAGAGAGGGAAGCACAGATACGCAGTATTTT

clone_size: .
v_call: TRBV27
cdr3_length: 13
j_call: TRBJ2-5
d_call: .
cdr3_aa: CASSFGWSETQYF
cdr3_nt: TGTGCCAGCAGTTTCGGGTGGTCAGAGACCCAGTACTTC

clone_size: .
v_call: TRBV27
cdr3_length: 16
j_call: TRBJ1-1
d_call: .
cdr3_aa: CASSLFSDSRDTEAFF
cdr3_nt: TGTGCCAGCAGTTTATTCAGCGATAGTCGAGACACTGAAGCTTTCTTT

clone_size: .
v_call: TRBV2
cdr3_length: 13
j_call: TRBJ1-1
d_call: .
cdr3_aa: CASSVVGGTEAFF
cdr3_nt: TGTGCCAGCAGTGTGGTGGGGGGGACTGAAGCTTTCTTT